These T cell receptor beta chains were read from a single sample in a study of shared clonotypes between healthy human individuals. TCRdb's copy holds only in-frame clones and misses some; the assay was immunoSEQ multiplex PCR. This table holds about 870,000 clones, more than 85% found once. The specimen was naive CD8+ T cells sorted from blood. The receptor set was obtained from a man aged 25 to 40 in good health. The CDR3 runs from the conserved cysteine through the conserved F or W. The D gene is left open where the match is weak. Clone size is shown for a subset of rows, as once, few, many or a class of expanded clone.

>TRBV7-9|TRBD2|-|TRBJ2-5
CASSLAVGGKETQYF
TGTGCCAGCAGCTTAGCCGTGGGAGGGAAAGAGACCCAGTACTTC
>TRBV13|TRBD1|-|TRBJ2-7
CASSLVTTGEPYEQYF
TGTGCCAGCAGCTTAGTTACCACAGGGGAACCCTACGAGCAGTACTTC
>TRBV27|-|-|TRBJ2-7
CASSFSGREQYF
TGTGCCAGCAGTTTCTCCGGACGCGAGCAGTACTTC
>TRBV23-1|TRBD1|-|TRBJ2-7
CHRKGADRYEQYF
TGTCACCGTAAGGGGGCAGATCGGTACGAGCAGTACTTC
>TRBV29-1|-|-|TRBJ2-7
CSGARDTPGEQYF
TGCAGTGGTGCCCGGGACACTCCTGGGGAGCAGTACTTC
>TRBV6-1|TRBD1|once|TRBJ2-7
CASSAGTGGYEQYF
TGTGCCAGCAGCGCCGGGACAGGCGGATACGAGCAGTACTTC
>TRBV10-1|-|-|TRBJ1-1
CASSETSGTTEAFF
TGCGCCAGCAGTGAGACGTCAGGGACCACTGAAGCTTTCTTT
>TRBV4-1|TRBD2|-|TRBJ2-3
CASSQLAGGGPDTQYF
TGCGCCAGCAGCCAATTAGCGGGAGGGGGTCCAGATACGCAGTATTTT
>TRBV11-2|-|-|TRBJ1-1
CASSFTEAFF
TGTGCCAGCAGCTTCACTGAAGCTTTCTTT
>TRBV28|-|-|TRBJ1-5
CASSLAGGSNQPQHF
TGTGCCAGCAGTTTAGCAGGAGGTAGCAATCAGCCCCAGCATTTT